This T cell receptor beta chain was sequenced for a study of shared clonotypes between healthy human individuals. Concerning this clone: Its antigen is undetermined.

Approximately 30,000 T cell genomes (approximately 0.2 ug DNA) went into each sorted-subset replicate. The protocol was immunoSEQ multiplex PCR, while the TCRdb copy is restricted to in-frame clones and leaves out a portion. The table includes about 2.4 million clones, 90% to 95% detected once. V lost 8 bases, J lost 2 bases, and 16 bases lay in between. This CDR3 has 14 residues. CDR1 and CDR2 (germline): KGHSH, LQKENI. General study findings and limits: The authors expected sequencing depth to affect clonotype sharing among donors. A handful of donors held approximately 5% of naive CD4 clonotypes in common.

This receptor was taken from a man aged 18-30 years in good health. Some clones in this sample may be carry-over from other donors' samples. Sequencing was done on a sample of naive CD4+ T cells from PBMCs. Subset meaning: CD45RA+ positively selected. This rearrangement joins TRBV18 to TRBJ2-7; possible D gene TRBD2, 6 bases. The CDR3 DNA is TGTGCCAGCGCAGAAGGCGGGACCCCCTACGAGCAGTACTTC. Protein product: CASAEGGTPYEQYF.